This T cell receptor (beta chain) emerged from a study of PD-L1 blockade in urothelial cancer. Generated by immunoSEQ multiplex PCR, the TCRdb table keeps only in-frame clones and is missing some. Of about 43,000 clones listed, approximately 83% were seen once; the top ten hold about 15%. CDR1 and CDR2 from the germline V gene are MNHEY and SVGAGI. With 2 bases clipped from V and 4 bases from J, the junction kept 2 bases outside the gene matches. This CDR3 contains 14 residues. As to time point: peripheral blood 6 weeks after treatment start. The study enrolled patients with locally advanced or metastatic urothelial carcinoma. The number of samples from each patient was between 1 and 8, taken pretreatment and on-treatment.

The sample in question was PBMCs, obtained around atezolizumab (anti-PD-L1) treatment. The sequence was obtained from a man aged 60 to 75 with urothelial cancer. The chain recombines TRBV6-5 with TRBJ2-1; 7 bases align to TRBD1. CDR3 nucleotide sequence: TGTGCCAGCAGTTACCGGGACAGATACAATGAGCAGTTCTTC. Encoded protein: CASSYRDRYNEQFF.